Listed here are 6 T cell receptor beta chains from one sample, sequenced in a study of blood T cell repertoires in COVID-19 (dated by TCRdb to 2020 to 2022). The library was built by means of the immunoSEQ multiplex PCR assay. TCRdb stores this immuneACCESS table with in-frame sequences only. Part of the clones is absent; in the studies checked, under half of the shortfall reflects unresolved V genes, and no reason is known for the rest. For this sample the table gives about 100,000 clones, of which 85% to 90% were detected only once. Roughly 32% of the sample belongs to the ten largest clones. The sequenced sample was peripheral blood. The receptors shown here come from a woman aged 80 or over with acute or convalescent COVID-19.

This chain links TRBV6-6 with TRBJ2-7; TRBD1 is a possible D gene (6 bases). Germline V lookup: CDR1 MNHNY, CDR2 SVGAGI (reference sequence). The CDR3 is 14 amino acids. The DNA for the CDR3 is TGTGTAACCTGGATGGGGGCCAGCTCCTACGAGCAGTACTTC. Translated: CVTWMGASSYEQYF.

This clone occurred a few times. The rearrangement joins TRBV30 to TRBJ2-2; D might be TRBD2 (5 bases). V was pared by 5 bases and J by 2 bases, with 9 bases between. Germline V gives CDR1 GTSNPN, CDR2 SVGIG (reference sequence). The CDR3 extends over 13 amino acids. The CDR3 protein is CAWGLLNTGELFF. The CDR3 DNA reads TGTGCCTGGGGACTCCTAAACACCGGGGAGCTGTTTTTT.

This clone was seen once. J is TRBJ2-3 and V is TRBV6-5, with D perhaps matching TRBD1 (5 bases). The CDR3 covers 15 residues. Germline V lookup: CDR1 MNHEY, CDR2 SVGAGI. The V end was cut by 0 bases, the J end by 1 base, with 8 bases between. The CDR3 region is CASSYSGLGTDTQYF. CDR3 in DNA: TGTGCCAGCAGTTACTCGGGGCTCGGCACAGATACGCAGTATTTT.

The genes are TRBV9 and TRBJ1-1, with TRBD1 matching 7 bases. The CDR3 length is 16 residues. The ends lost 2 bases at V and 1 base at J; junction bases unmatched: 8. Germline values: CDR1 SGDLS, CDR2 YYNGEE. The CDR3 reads CASSVNIGTANTEAFF. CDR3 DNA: TGTGCCAGCAGCGTTAACATCGGGACAGCGAACACTGAAGCTTTCTTT.

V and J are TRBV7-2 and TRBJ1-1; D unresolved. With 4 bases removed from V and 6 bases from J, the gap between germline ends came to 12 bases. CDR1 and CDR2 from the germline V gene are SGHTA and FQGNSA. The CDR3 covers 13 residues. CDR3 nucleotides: TGTGCCAGCAGCTCGCGATTGATCCCTGAAGCTTTCTTT. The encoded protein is CASSSRLIPEAFF.

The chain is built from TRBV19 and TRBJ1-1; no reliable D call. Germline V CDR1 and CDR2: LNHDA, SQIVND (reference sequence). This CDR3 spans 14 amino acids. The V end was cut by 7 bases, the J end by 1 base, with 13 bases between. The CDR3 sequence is CASNRGDRNTEAFF. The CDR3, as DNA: TGTGCCAGTAACCGGGGAGATAGGAACACTGAAGCTTTCTTT.